This is a list of T cell receptor beta chains from one sample in a study of technical replicates of blood from a handful of donors. Data came from immunoSEQ multiplex PCR; TCRdb stores just in-frame clones and leaves some out. This table has some 77,000 clones, 80% to 90% appearing once. The sample comprised PBMCs. These receptor sequences come from a human donor in good health. Some clones in this sample may be carry-over from other donors' samples. Each CDR3 is given without its conserved first and last residue. A D gene is named only where the DNA matches it firmly. Clone size is shown for a subset of rows, as once, few, many or a class of expanded clone.

v_call	clone_size	j_call	d_call	cdr3_aa
TRBV2	NA	TRBJ2-1	TRBD2	ASYAGGSSYNEQF
TRBV7-8	NA	TRBJ1-1	NA	ASSSYGGEAF
TRBV7-6	NA	TRBJ2-2	TRBD2	VGGRPNTGELF
TRBV5-1	NA	TRBJ1-1	NA	ASSPGGRAEAF
TRBV4-3	once	TRBJ1-4	NA	ASSQGQQSEKLF
TRBV19	NA	TRBJ2-2	NA	ASSLYVGGTGELF
TRBV2	few	TRBJ1-1	NA	ASNGQNTEAF
TRBV7-9	NA	TRBJ2-3	TRBD2	ASSLVAGFSDTQY
TRBV4-3	NA	TRBJ1-1	NA	ASSRGGRAEAF
TRBV7-2	NA	TRBJ2-1	TRBD2	ASSLGLAGAAYEQF
TRBV29-1	NA	TRBJ2-3	NA	SVDAGGDTQY
TRBV11-2	NA	TRBJ2-7	TRBD2	ASTMGRGASYEQY
TRBV5-5	NA	TRBJ2-5	NA	ASSFGPQETQY
TRBV5-6	NA	TRBJ1-5	NA	ASSLGGSLQPQH
TRBV4-3	NA	TRBJ1-2	TRBD1	ASSQTDRGPGYGYT
TRBV5-1	NA	TRBJ1-1	TRBD1	ASSLVQGIGTEAF